This record looks at one T cell receptor beta chain sequence and its context. Its antigen is undetermined. The sample is drawn from a study of T cells after yellow fever vaccination. Looking at the study overall: In the case of low-cell-number fractions, SMART-Seq v4 Ultra Low Input was used for preparation. Overall study results and limits: The secondary response peaked faster, at day 5 versus 15, but was weaker. Post-booster repertoires contained most primary-vaccination clones again (96% CD4, around 88% CD8).

There are 13 residues in the CDR3. CDR1 and CDR2 (germline): MDHEN, SYDVKM. The V gene lost 5 bases and the J gene lost 6 bases, with 14 bases spanning the gap. Using its own MiXCR run on the 5' RACE reads, TCRdb lists one record per CDR3 protein. The repertoire includes under 600,000 distinct CDR3 sequences, approximately 15% of them detected once, and roughly 13% sits in the top ten. Sequenced here: PBMCs, sampled on the day of the yellow fever booster vaccination. The chain combines TRBV28 with TRBJ2-7, with D hard to call. This TCR came from a man aged 25 to 40 who received the YFV17D yellow fever vaccine. This CDR3 is CASSTHDGFEQYF. The CDR3 nucleotides read TGTGCCAGCAGTACGCATGATGGCTTCGAGCAGTACTTC.